This TCR beta chain was captured in a study of blood T cell repertoires in COVID-19. Study information: T cells, B-cell-depleted T cells, or PBMCs supplied cDNA or gDNA.

The CDR3 totals 14 residues. The germline V and J ends were trimmed by 4 bases and 4 bases, with 15 bases remaining between them. The germline V gene encodes CDR1 SGHNT and CDR2 YYREEE (reference sequence). Produced via immunoSEQ multiplex PCR; TCRdb's table is partial and in-frame only. This table has around 200,000 clones, 83% appearing once. Sequences were obtained from peripheral blood. This clonotype was sampled from a woman aged 40-49 years with active or convalescent COVID-19. The chain joins TRBV5-4 to TRBJ2-7; D gene uncertain. CDR3: CASSPVGDRYEQYF. The DNA for the CDR3 is TGTGCCAGCAGCCCGGTGGGCGACCGATACGAGCAGTACTTC. The whole variable domain, filled in from reference TRBV5-4 and TRBJ2-7, reads ETGVTQSPTHLIKTRGQQVTLRCSSQSGHNTVSWYQQALGQGPQFIFQYYREEENGRGNFPPRFSGLQFPNYSSELNVNALELDDSALYLCASSPVGDRYEQYFGPGTRLTVT.